The entry below gives a single TCR beta chain sequence along with its context. Its antigen specificity is not known. No much larger clonotype is one base removed from it; base qualities were not supplied. These data belong to a study of blood T cell repertoires in COVID-19 (dated by TCRdb to about 2020). Turning to the overall study: The collaborator samples originated in the United States, Italy and Spain and spanned the acute and convalescent phases of COVID-19. The dataset comprised deeply sampled blood TCRbeta repertoires from subjects exposed to, actively infected with, or recovered from COVID-19. The material from the prospective study consisted of cDNA or gDNA derived from T cells, B-cell-depleted T cells, or PBMCs. The samples were drawn from two sources: the first 160 participants of the ongoing ImmuneRACE study, and over 950 subjects contributed by 6 global collaborators. Where HLA class I and class II types were available, the types were taken from metadata supplied by the sample provider, not from assay-based typing. A de-identified subject ID, COVID-19 status, age in years and sex were almost always included in the sample metadata. The repertoires were released in a freely available public database meant as a resource for research on the immune response to SARS-CoV-2. What the study reported, not specific to this receptor: The quantity of clinical and demographic metadata differed by source and by participant and was supplied without curation.

The immunoSEQ Assay, a bias-controlled multiplex PCR, was used to amplify TCRbeta CDR3 regions from genomic DNA. The original methods were these. The number of nucleated cells in each sample was estimated by amplification of reference gene primers within the assay. Sequence reads were collapsed and filtered to measure the absolute abundance of every unique TCRbeta CDR3 rearrangement. For each sample, productive Simpson clonality was calculated as the square root of Simpson's diversity index across productive rearrangements. TCRdb mirrors the immuneACCESS table, restricted to in-frame sequences. Some clones are absent from its copies; in checked studies, under half trace to an unresolved V gene, and the reason for the others is unknown. V and J calls and clone size are copied from that table; D and trimming were computed from the DNA. The table for this sample lists approximately 91,000 clones; 70% to 90% of them were counted only once. The ten largest clones take up about 5% of the sample.

Trimming removed 5 bases from V and 7 bases from J, leaving 17 bases between the germline ends. As encoded in the germline V gene (reference sequence), CDR1 is MNHEY while CDR2 is SMNVEV. The CDR3 runs 15 residues from the cysteine to the phenylalanine. Only the CDR3 DNA is retained, 45 bases long and in frame from the first base. Whole blood was collected in K2EDTA tubes by collaborating institutions according to the institutions' own protocols. For TCRbeta analysis, collaborators shipped samples in one of three forms: frozen whole blood, isolated PBMCs, or DNA extracted from either of those sample types.

Sequencing was carried out using peripheral blood. This TCR came from a man between 65 and 85 years old with acute or convalescent COVID-19. The chain employs TRBV27 and TRBJ1-4; the D segment could be TRBD1, given 5 matching bases. The CDR3 protein: CASSLWRGIGEKLFF. DNA sequence: TGTGCCAGCAGTCTCTGGAGGGGCATCGGTGAAAAACTGTTTTTT.